This section outlines one TCR beta chain sequence together with its context. Those enrolled in Seattle joined during active infection and were followed longitudinally afterward. This record comes from a study of blood T cell repertoires in COVID-19. Study context: Samples of COVID-19 (acute and convalescent) were obtained from the United States, Italy and Spain. T cells, B-cell-depleted T cells, or PBMCs provided the cDNA or gDNA that served as material.

Original processing notes: Estimates of nucleated cell counts were drawn from the amplification of reference gene primers. Some clones are missing from TCRdb's copy, which holds only in-frame ones; the method was immunoSEQ multiplex PCR. V and J calls and clone size are copied from that table; D and trimming were computed from the DNA. This sample carries about 170,000 clones, 70% to 90% of them seen once, and the ten largest clones take roughly 9.7%. V shed 3 bases and J 3 bases; nucleotides not matched to a gene: 5. Germline CDR1 LNHDA, CDR2 SQIVND (reference sequence). This CDR3 comprises 15 residues.

Sequencing used peripheral blood. The rearrangement uses TRBV19 and TRBJ2-7; 10 nucleotides match TRBD1. This sequence was found in a woman aged 60-70 years with COVID-19, enrolled during active disease. The CDR3 nucleotides are TGTGCCAGTAGTATGACCGGGACAGGGGACTACGAGCAGTACTTC. It specifies CASSMTGTGDYEQYF.